This is a list of T cell receptor beta chains from one sample in a study of neurological immune-mediated disorders. In TCRdb, the 5' RACE reads were re-called with MiXCR into one record per CDR3 protein. The sample holds under 80,000 distinct CDR3 sequences; about 4% are singletons and the top ten take approximately 1.2%. Sequenced material: PBMCs. The source of these receptors is a young man with multiple sclerosis. The CDR3 runs from the conserved cysteine through the conserved F or W. The order of the fields is V gene, J gene, clone size, D gene, CDR3 protein, CDR3 DNA. D genes are given only for firm matches. The size of a clone is reported for some rows only, either as once, few or many, or as a class for expanded clones.

TRBV12-3/TRBV12-4	TRBJ1-2	many	.	CASSLRGGYGYTF	TGTGCCAGCAGTTTGAGGGGGGGCTATGGCTACACCTTC
TRBV3-1	TRBJ1-5	few	.	CASSQEVGGGNQPQHF	TGTGCCAGCAGCCAAGAGGTGGGGGGGGGCAATCAGCCCCAGCATTTT
TRBV7-2	TRBJ2-7	many	.	CASSLVQSYEQYF	TGTGCCAGCAGCTTAGTACAGTCCTACGAGCAGTACTTC
TRBV7-2	TRBJ2-3	many	TRBD2	CASSLSSGGADTQYF	TGTGCCAGCAGCTTATCTAGCGGGGGGGCAGATACGCAGTATTTT
TRBV18	TRBJ2-1	few	.	CASSPPSVGFLYNEQFF	TGTGCCAGCTCACCACCGAGTGTGGGGTTTTTATACAATGAGCAGTTCTTC
TRBV7-6	TRBJ2-1	.	TRBD1	CASRLTGGNEQFF	TGTGCCAGCAGACTTACAGGGGGCAATGAGCAGTTCTTC
TRBV20-1	TRBJ2-7	few	.	CSARAGGGYEQYF	TGCAGTGCTAGAGCCGGAGGGGGCTACGAGCAGTACTTC
TRBV10-3	TRBJ1-2	many	TRBD1	CATRKDRTNYGYTF	TGTGCCACCCGGAAGGACAGGACTAACTATGGCTACACCTTC
TRBV7-9	TRBJ2-7	many	.	CASSLGRGVNWGQYF	TGTGCCAGCAGCTTAGGGCGCGGGGTGAATTGGGGGCAGTACTTC
TRBV12-3/TRBV12-4	TRBJ1-2	many	.	CASRGIDGYTF	TGTGCCAGCAGGGGGATCGATGGCTACACCTTC
TRBV20-1	TRBJ2-7	many	TRBD2	CSARDKSAGGYGQYF	TGCAGTGCTAGAGATAAGTCGGCGGGGGGCTATGGGCAGTACTTC
TRBV7-2	TRBJ2-5	many	.	CASSLFSSVQETQYF	TGTGCCAGCAGCTTATTTTCTAGCGTCCAAGAGACCCAGTACTTC
TRBV20-1	TRBJ2-7	many	.	CSARMAGLWEQYF	TGCAGTGCTAGGATGGCAGGGCTGTGGGAGCAGTACTTC
TRBV19	TRBJ1-5	many	TRBD1	CASIGRGLAQHF	TGTGCCAGTATAGGCAGGGGGTTAGCCCAGCATTTT
TRBV20-1	TRBJ1-6	few	.	CSARESARGPLDSPLHF	TGCAGTGCTAGAGAATCGGCCCGGGGACCGCTTGACTCACCCCTCCACTTT
TRBV7-2	TRBJ1-4	many	.	CASSLAGQEEWIRFF	TGTGCCAGCAGCTTAGCTGGGCAGGAGGAGTGGATACGGTTTTTT
TRBV5-1	TRBJ1-4	many	.	CASSLSQWRGEKLFF	TGCGCCAGCAGCTTGTCTCAGTGGAGGGGGGAAAAACTGTTTTTT
TRBV12-3/TRBV12-4	TRBJ1-5	many	.	CASRQGSNQPQHF	TGTGCCAGCAGACAGGGTAGTAATCAGCCCCAGCATTTT
TRBV5-1	TRBJ1-1	many	.	CASSSNPGNTEAFF	TGCGCCAGCAGCTCCAACCCAGGGAACACTGAAGCTTTCTTT
TRBV9	TRBJ2-1	many	.	CASSVELGLNNEQFF	TGTGCCAGCAGCGTAGAACTAGGACTTAACAATGAGCAGTTCTTC
TRBV10-3	TRBJ2-3	many	.	CATRGGGRTDTQYF	TGTGCCACAAGGGGGGGGGGCCGCACAGATACGCAGTATTTT
TRBV7-9	TRBJ2-7	many	.	CASSFHRAPTTYEQYF	TGTGCCAGCAGCTTCCATCGGGCCCCCACAACCTACGAGCAGTACTTC
TRBV7-2	TRBJ2-3	many	.	CASSLSPEGVGQYF	TGTGCCAGCAGCTTAAGTCCCGAGGGGGTGGGGCAGTATTTT
TRBV20-1	TRBJ1-1	many	.	CSAPQLPRYTEAFF	TGCAGTGCCCCCCAACTTCCTAGGTACACTGAAGCTTTCTTT
TRBV5-1	TRBJ1-5	many	TRBD1	CASSQMTGDQPQHF	TGCGCCAGCAGCCAAATGACAGGGGACCAGCCCCAGCATTTT
TRBV7-9	TRBJ2-5	many	.	CASSLILENILETQYF	TGTGCCAGCAGCTTAATTCTCGAGAATATTCTGGAGACCCAGTACTTC
TRBV29-1	TRBJ2-7	many	.	CSVEGGEVHEQYF	TGCAGCGTTGAAGGAGGGGAGGTACACGAGCAGTACTTC
TRBV3-1	TRBJ2-5	.	TRBD2	CASSQPGTSRDQETQYF	TGTGCCAGCAGCCAGCCCGGGACTAGCAGGGACCAAGAGACCCAGTACTTC
TRBV20-1	TRBJ1-1	many	TRBD1	CSASPVGGLGRGNTEAFF	TGCAGTGCTAGTCCCGTAGGGGGCCTGGGGAGGGGGAACACTGAAGCTTTCTTT
TRBV7-9	TRBJ1-1	many	.	CASSSPDGENTEAFF	TGTGCCAGCAGCTCCCCGGACGGAGAGAACACTGAAGCTTTCTTT
TRBV7-3	TRBJ2-5	many	TRBD2	CASSLTTSGQETQYF	TGTGCCAGCAGCTTAACGACTAGCGGCCAAGAGACCCAGTACTTC
TRBV4-2	TRBJ2-7	few	TRBD2	CASSTRTSGAYEQYF	TGTGCCAGCAGCACGCGGACTAGCGGGGCTTACGAGCAGTACTTC
TRBV12-3/TRBV12-4	TRBJ1-1	many	.	CASSYSGFLNTEAFF	TGTGCCAGCAGTTATTCAGGGTTCTTGAACACTGAAGCTTTCTTT
TRBV20-1	TRBJ2-5	many	TRBD2	CSARTGTSARETQYF	TGCAGTGCTCGAACCGGGACTAGCGCGAGGGAGACCCAGTACTTC
TRBV20-1	TRBJ1-5	many	TRBD1	CSASGTAVQPQHF	TGCAGTGCTTCCGGGACAGCAGTTCAGCCCCAGCATTTT